This T cell receptor beta chain was found in a study of T-cell reconstitution after alpha-beta-depleted transplantation in children. Trimming cost V 6 bases and J 8 bases; bases outside gene matches: 7. The CDR3 runs to 13 residues. Germline V lookup: CDR1 MNHNY, CDR2 SVGAGI (reference sequence). TCRbeta library construction was performed incorporating unique molecular identifiers. TCRdb used MiXCR to reprocess the PCR reads, holding one entry per CDR3 protein. The sample has some 500,000 distinct CDR3 sequences; approximately 16% are singletons. This clonotype was observed a few times. The chain employs TRBV6-6 and TRBJ1-2; TRBD1 aligns across 9 bases. This sequence originates from a human donor who donated a stem cell graft to a child with acute lymphoblastic leukemia. The input for sequencing was PBMCs from the stem cell graft donor, taken from the stem cell graft. The CDR3 is CASSPRTGVGYTF. The CDR3 DNA reads TGTGCCAGCAGCCCCAGGACAGGGGTCGGCTACACCTTC.